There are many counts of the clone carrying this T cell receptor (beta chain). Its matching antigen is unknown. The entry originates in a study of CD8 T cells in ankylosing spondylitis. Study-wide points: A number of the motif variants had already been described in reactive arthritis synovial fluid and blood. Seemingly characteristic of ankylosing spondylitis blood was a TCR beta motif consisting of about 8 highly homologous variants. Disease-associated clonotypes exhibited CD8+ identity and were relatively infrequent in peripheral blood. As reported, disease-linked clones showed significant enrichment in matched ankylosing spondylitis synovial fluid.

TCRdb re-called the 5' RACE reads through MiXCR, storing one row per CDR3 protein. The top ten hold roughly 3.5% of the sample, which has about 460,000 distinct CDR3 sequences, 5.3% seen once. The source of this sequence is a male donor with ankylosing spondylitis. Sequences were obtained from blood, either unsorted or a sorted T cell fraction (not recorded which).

CDR3 sequence: CASSLGPRAGELFF. The CDR3 DNA sequence: TGTGCCAGCAGCTTAGGCCCCCGGGCCGGGGAGCTGTTTTTT. The genes are TRBV11-1 and TRBJ2-2; unclear D gene. V was shortened by 1 base and J by 6 bases, with 9 bases between the two germline ends. CDR1 SGHAT and CDR2 FQDESV come from the germline V gene (reference sequence). The length of the CDR3 is 14 residues.